The 18 T cell receptor beta chains reported below all come from one sample, sequenced in a study of blood T cell repertoires in COVID-19 (dated by TCRdb to about 2020). The protocol used for the library was the immunoSEQ multiplex PCR assay. As stored in TCRdb, this immuneACCESS dataset retains in-frame rearrangements with V and J assigned. A fraction of the clones does not appear; measured against another copy, unresolved V genes explain less than half of the discrepancy, and the remainder lacks a known reason. Present in this sample are about 350,000 clones, about 87% of which were seen just once. The top ten clones comprise 5.3% of the sample. The material sequenced was PBMCs or T cells enriched from blood (not recorded which). The origin of the receptors is a woman in her thirties who had recovered from COVID-19.

V usage is TRBV30 and J usage is TRBJ2-1; 10 bases align to TRBD1. The CDR3 runs to 13 residues. CDR1 and CDR2 (germline): GTSNPN, SVGIG (reference sequence). The V segment lost 2 bases and the J segment 9 bases; nucleotides outside the gene matches: 4. The CDR3 DNA sequence: TGTGCCTGGAGTAGACAGGGGGCTACTGAGCAGTTCTTC. It encodes CAWSRQGATEQFF.

The rearrangement uses TRBV5-4 and TRBJ1-2; D is undetermined. Trimming stripped 2 bases from V and 2 bases from J, with 13 bases between. This CDR3 contains 15 residues. Germline V gene data show CDR1 as SGHNT and CDR2 as YYREEE (reference sequence). CDR3 region: CASSLRGSRNYGYTF. The CDR3 DNA reads TGTGCCAGCAGCTTACGAGGGTCCAGAAACTATGGCTACACCTTC.

In its sample, this clone was seen many times. V gene TRBV1 combines with J gene TRBJ2-3; the D call in the table, TRBD1, was not verified against the DNA. TRBV1 is recorded as a pseudogene. The CDR3 is 17 residues long. DNA for the CDR3: TGCACCAGCAGCCCCCCCGTGACAGGGGGAAGCACAGATACGCAGTATTTT. Amino acid sequence: CTSSPPVTGGSTDTQYF.

The rearrangement uses TRBV7-9 and TRBJ1-2; D call uncertain. V gave up 7 bases and J gave up 0 bases, with 15 bases separating them. The CDR3 is 15 amino acids. Germline assignment: CDR1 SEHNR and CDR2 FQNEAQ (reference sequence). The CDR3 sequence: CASIQTEVTNYGYTF. CDR3 bases: TGTGCCAGCATCCAGACGGAGGTGACTAACTATGGCTACACCTTC.

Comment on this clone: The same CDR3 is also encoded by other DNA sequences in this sample. The CDR3 region is CASSLAGQPTNEKLFF. In DNA form, the CDR3 reads TGCGCCAGCAGCTTGGCCGGACAGCCAACTAATGAAAAACTGTTTTTT. The rearrangement uses TRBV5-1 and TRBJ1-4, with D perhaps matching TRBD1 (6 bases). V gave up 0 bases and J gave up 0 bases, with 9 bases separating them. Looked up from germline, CDR1 is SGHRS and CDR2 is YFSETQ. The CDR3 spans 16 residues.

The V call is TRBV11-1, the J call TRBJ1-4, with D possibly TRBD1 on 6 matching bases. Trimming cost V 5 bases and J 7 bases, with 14 bases left between them. The CDR3 spans 14 residues. Germline values: CDR1 SGHAT, CDR2 FQDESV (reference sequence). CDR3 amino acids: CASSRTTGGEKLFF. Written as DNA, the CDR3 is TGTGCCAGCAGCCGGACGACAGGCGGTGAAAAACTGTTTTTT.

This sequence joins TRBV7-9 and TRBJ2-5, with TRBD1 as a possible D gene (5 bases). The V gene's germline CDR1 is SEHNR and CDR2 FQNEAQ (reference sequence). Trimming stripped 5 bases from V and 1 base from J, with 17 bases between. The CDR3 is 16 amino acids. CDR3 protein: CASSPWADRAQETQYF. DNA for the CDR3: TGTGCCAGCAGCCCTTGGGCCGACAGAGCCCAAGAGACCCAGTACTTC.

The CDR3 bases are TGTGCCAGCCGACGGACAGGGTTAACAGATACGCAGTATTTT. Encoded protein: CASRRTGLTDTQYF. The chain uses TRBV5-6 and TRBJ2-3; 8 bases align to TRBD1. The CDR3 has 14 residues. CDR1 SGHDT and CDR2 YYEEEE come from the germline V gene. V lost 7 bases to trimming and J lost 3 bases; unmatched junction nucleotides: 7.

The chain joins TRBV18 to TRBJ1-1; 8 bases match TRBD1. V lost 5 bases and J lost 9; bases outside the gene matches: 5. Germline V lookup: CDR1 KGHSH, CDR2 LQKENI. The CDR3 is 12 amino acids. The CDR3 DNA follows: TGTGCCAGCTCATCCCAGGGGGCACAAGCTTTCTTT. It is translated as CASSSQGAQAFF. Full variable domain (remainder filled in from reference TRBV18 and TRBJ1-1): NAGVMQNPRHLVRRRGQEARLRCSPMKGHSHVYWYRQLPEEGLKFMVYLQKENIIDESGMPKERFSAEFPKEGPSILRIQQVVRGDSAAYFCASSSQGAQAFFGQGTRLTVV.

The chain recombines TRBV6-1 with TRBJ1-1, with no clear D. Germline V gene sequence: CDR1 MNHNS, CDR2 SASEGT. V was pared by 0 bases and J by 10 bases, with 15 bases between. CDR3 length: 14 amino acids. The CDR3: CASSEARTTGGAFF. The CDR3, as DNA: TGTGCCAGCAGTGAAGCGAGGACGACGGGAGGAGCTTTCTTT.

CDR3 nucleotides: TGTGCCTGGTGGTCCGCGGGGAGCCCCGCCGTCACAGATACGCAGTATTTT. It translates to CAWWSAGSPAVTDTQYF. This chain connects TRBV30 to TRBJ2-3; D is perhaps TRBD2 (6 bases). V lost 5 bases and J lost 2, with 23 bases in between. CDR3 length: 17 residues. The germline gives CDR1 GTSNPN, CDR2 SVGIG (reference sequence).

This chain connects TRBV6-2 or TRBV6-3 to TRBJ1-5; weak D call: TRBD1 (6 bases). V was pared by 2 bases and J by 11 bases, with 16 bases between. The CDR3 loop spans 14 amino acids. The germline CDR1 and CDR2 sequences are MNHEY and SVGEGT. CDR3 in DNA: TGTGCCAGCAGTTACACCCTCCTGACAGGTGCCCAGCATTTT. Translating it yields CASSYTLLTGAQHF.

The chain is built from TRBV29-1 and TRBJ1-2, with TRBD1 matching over 7 bases. The CDR3 length is 13 residues. The V and J ends lost 7 bases and 4 bases, in that order; junction bases with no gene match: 9. Germline values: CDR1 SQVTM, CDR2 ANQGSEA. The CDR3 protein is CSARRTGFYGYTF. The CDR3, as DNA: TGCAGCGCACGGAGGACAGGATTCTATGGCTACACCTTC.

The chain combines TRBV4-2 with TRBJ1-1; no reliable D call. This CDR3 has 16 residues. V lost 2 bases to trimming and J lost 3 bases, with 16 bases between them. CDR1 LGHNA and CDR2 YNFKEQ come from the germline V gene. In DNA, the CDR3 is TGTGCCAGCAGCCAAAAGGTCAGTGCTGAGGACACTGAAGCTTTCTTT. As protein: CASSQKVSAEDTEAFF.

The gene calls are TRBV2 and TRBJ1-2; TRBD1 agrees at 7 bases. Germline CDR1 and CDR2: SNHLY and FYNNEI. The CDR3 sequence is 14 residues long. V shed 5 bases, J shed 8 bases, and the junction held 11 bases outside the gene matches. The CDR3 nucleotides read TGTGCCAGCAGTCGCGACAGGGCGATAGCGGGCTACACCTTC. This translates into CASSRDRAIAGYTF.

The chain has TRBV19 and TRBJ2-1, with D perhaps matching TRBD2 (5 bases). The CDR3 is 13 residues long. Looked up from germline, CDR1 is LNHDA and CDR2 is SQIVND (reference sequence). Deletions cut 7 bases from V and 8 bases from J, with 15 bases between. Here the CDR3 reads CASNTRYSDEQFF. The DNA of the CDR3 is TGTGCCAGTAACACCCGCTATAGCGATGAGCAGTTCTTC. Drawing the rest from reference TRBV19 and TRBJ2-1, the complete variable domain is DGGITQSPKYLFRKEGQNVTLSCEQNLNHDAMYWYRQDPGQGLRLIYYSQIVNDFQKGDIAEGYSVSREKKESFPLTVTSAQKNPTAFYLCASNTRYSDEQFFGPGTRLTVL.

The chain combines TRBV19 with TRBJ1-1; perhaps TRBD1 as D (5 bases). The germline V gene encodes CDR1 LNHDA and CDR2 SQIVND (reference sequence). This CDR3 region has 15 residues. The V gene lost 6 bases and the J gene lost 0 bases, with 14 bases spanning the gap. The CDR3 sequence is CASRYSGQMNTEAFF. DNA of the CDR3: TGTGCCAGTAGGTACTCAGGGCAGATGAACACTGAAGCTTTCTTT. Using reference TRBV19 and TRBJ1-1 for the parts outside the CDR3, the full variable domain is DGGITQSPKYLFRKEGQNVTLSCEQNLNHDAMYWYRQDPGQGLRLIYYSQIVNDFQKGDIAEGYSVSREKKESFPLTVTSAQKNPTAFYLCASRYSGQMNTEAFFGQGTRLTVV.

This chain connects TRBV5-5 to TRBJ1-1, with 8 bases fitting TRBD1. CDR3 length: 15 residues. Germline trimming cut 4 bases from V and 5 bases from J; bases unmatched to any gene: 10. CDR1 and CDR2 from the germline V gene are SGHKS and YYEKEE (reference sequence). CDR3 in amino acids: CASSIQQGVGTEAFF. The CDR3 DNA follows: TGTGCCAGCAGCATACAACAGGGGGTTGGTACTGAAGCTTTCTTT.